This record concerns one T cell receptor beta chain sequence. Its antigen is as yet unknown. These data belong to a study of OX40 agonist ivuxolimab in advanced cancers. Study-wide context: Patients with hepatocellular carcinoma, melanoma, renal cell or head and neck cancer made up the dose-escalation patients. General observations from the study: Some patients without response likewise showed low normalized clonal expansion. There were, on average, more expanded clones in CD8+ T cells than in CD4+.

Sequenced by immunoSEQ multiplex PCR; TCRdb stores in-frame clones only, minus some. The repertoire consists of around 66,000 clones, with about four fifths occurring once and the leading ten covering almost 4.5%. People who had autoimmune disease history or systemic immunosuppression were excluded. The receptor was isolated from an adult with an advanced solid tumor such as melanoma, head and neck, liver or kidney cancer. The specimen comprised CD4+ or CD8+ T cells sorted from blood, sampled in a trial of the OX40 agonist ivuxolimab.

The chain's CDR3 is CASSKQPDEQYF. The CDR3 DNA reads as TGTGCCAGTAGTAAACAGCCTGACGAGCAGTACTTC. This chain links TRBV19 with TRBJ2-7; D is uncertain. The CDR3 loop spans 12 amino acids. Germline-derived CDR1 and CDR2 are LNHDA and SQIVND (reference sequence). Trimming removed 4 bases from V and 5 bases from J, with 9 bases in between. Based on the CDR3 plus reference TRBV19 and TRBJ2-7, the full variable domain is DGGITQSPKYLFRKEGQNVTLSCEQNLNHDAMYWYRQDPGQGLRLIYYSQIVNDFQKGDIAEGYSVSREKKESFPLTVTSAQKNPTAFYLCASSKQPDEQYFGPGTRLTVT.